This paragraph covers one T cell receptor beta chain sequence. The entry originates in a study of blood T cell repertoires in COVID-19. The overall study: Both acute and convalescent COVID-19 samples were obtained from the United States, Italy and Spain. PBMCs, B-cell-depleted T cells, or T cells provided the cDNA or gDNA that made up the material.

The V and J ends lost 0 bases and 2 bases, in that order; junction bases with no gene match: 18. CDR1 and CDR2 from the germline V gene are MGHRA and YSYEKL. This CDR3 spans 20 amino acids. Original data processing: Amplification with reference gene primers provided the estimates of nucleated cell counts. The data were produced by immunoSEQ multiplex PCR, yet TCRdb's version contains in-frame clones alone and is incomplete. V, J and clone size are taken as reported in that table, and D and trimming were inferred from the DNA itself. The table includes more than 95,000 clones, about 82% detected once.

The rearrangement links TRBV4-1 to TRBJ2-7; 8 bases match TRBD2. The TCR was taken from a human donor in a cohort sampled during active COVID-19. The sequencing sample was made of peripheral blood. CDR3 nucleotide sequence: TGCGCCAGCAGCCAAGAAAGTTCCCTTAACGGGAGGGTCGTTCCCTACGAGCAGTACTTC. Its protein is CASSQESSLNGRVVPYEQYF.